This is a list of T cell receptor beta chains from one sample in a study of blood T cell repertoires in COVID-19. Clones were read by immunoSEQ multiplex PCR, and TCRdb kept only the in-frame ones, dropping some. The sample lists approximately 200,000 clones, about 85% occurring once. The sample taken for sequencing was peripheral blood. These receptors were collected from a man between 65 and 80 years old with acute or convalescent COVID-19. Each CDR3 is given with its conserved first and last residue. Fields, in order: V gene, J gene, clone size, D gene, CDR3 protein, CDR3 DNA. The D gene is left open where the match is weak. A row's size may be missing; if present it is once, few, many or a size class.

TRBV7-2	TRBJ2-1	NA	TRBD1	CASSLQGAYNEQFF	TGTGCCAGCAGCTTGCAGGGGGCCTACAATGAGCAGTTCTTC
TRBV18	TRBJ1-5	NA	TRBD1	CASSELYRGYQPQHF	TGTGCCAGCTCAGAACTTTACAGGGGTTATCAGCCCCAGCATTTT
TRBV6-5	TRBJ1-1	few	TRBD1	CASTETGEGTEAFF	TGTGCCAGCACAGAGACAGGGGAAGGGACTGAAGCTTTCTTT
TRBV13	TRBJ2-1	NA	NA	CASSLRLDYNEQFF	TGTGCCAGCAGCTTACGGCTAGATTACAATGAGCAGTTCTTC
TRBV29-1	TRBJ1-2	NA	TRBD1	CSVESGTVGYGYTF	TGCAGCGTTGAATCCGGGACAGTAGGCTATGGCTACACCTTC
TRBV2	TRBJ1-4	NA	NA	CASSGATGKLFF	TGTGCCAGCAGCGGGGCTACAGGGAAACTGTTTTTT
TRBV18	TRBJ2-1	NA	TRBD2	CASSPSAGGTYNEQFF	TGTGCCAGCTCACCATCCGCGGGAGGTACCTACAATGAGCAGTTCTTC
TRBV7-9	TRBJ2-1	NA	TRBD2	CASSGSGRAIEDNEQFF	TGTGCCAGCAGCGGTAGCGGGAGGGCAATCGAAGACAATGAGCAGTTCTTC
TRBV7-9	TRBJ1-6	NA	NA	CASSSGSFSPLHF	TGTGCCAGCAGCTCAGGGTCTTTTTCACCCCTCCACTTT
TRBV7-3	TRBJ2-2	NA	NA	CASSPVVSAGELFF	TGTGCCAGCAGCCCGGTGGTCTCCGCCGGGGAGCTGTTTTTT
TRBV4-1	TRBJ2-7	NA	TRBD1	CASSPSVTGDLSEQYF	TGCGCCAGCAGCCCATCCGTGACAGGGGACTTATCCGAGCAGTACTTC
TRBV11-2	TRBJ2-5	once	TRBD2	CASSFLLAGAAQYF	TGTGCCAGCAGCTTCTTGCTAGCGGGAGCGGCCCAGTACTTC
TRBV7-2	TRBJ1-5	NA	NA	CASSLDSQPQHF	TGTGCCAGCAGCTTAGACTCTCAGCCCCAGCATTTT
TRBV19	TRBJ1-4	NA	NA	CASSSLLRTPNEKLFF	TGTGCCAGTAGTAGTCTGTTGAGGACACCGAATGAAAAACTGTTTTTT
TRBV11-1	TRBJ2-3	NA	NA	CASSLDRAADTQYF	TGTGCCAGCAGCTTAGACAGGGCGGCAGATACGCAGTATTTT
TRBV7-9	TRBJ2-2	NA	TRBD1	CASSATGTNTGELFF	TGTGCCAGCAGCGCGACAGGGACGAACACCGGGGAGCTGTTTTTT
TRBV5-1	TRBJ2-7	once	TRBD1	CASSPTPTGFSYEQYF	TGCGCCAGCAGCCCGACCCCGACAGGGTTCAGCTACGAGCAGTACTTC
TRBV5-1	TRBJ2-5	NA	TRBD1	CASSQGQGVQETQYF	TGCGCCAGCAGCCAAGGACAGGGGGTTCAAGAGACCCAGTACTTC
TRBV5-1	TRBJ2-3	NA	TRBD2	CASSWTSSTDTQYF	TGCGCCAGCAGCTGGACTAGTAGCACAGATACGCAGTATTTT
TRBV2	TRBJ2-1	NA	TRBD2	CASRGTSGSNEQFF	TGTGCCAGCAGGGGGACTAGCGGGAGCAATGAGCAGTTCTTC
TRBV5-1	TRBJ2-5	NA	TRBD2	CASSPGRGSGETQYF	TGCGCCAGCAGCCCTGGTCGCGGGAGTGGAGAGACCCAGTACTTC
TRBV13	TRBJ2-3	NA	TRBD2	CASSQSGSRTDTQYF	TGTGCCAGCAGCCAGAGCGGGAGTAGGACAGATACGCAGTATTTT
TRBV28	TRBJ2-7	NA	TRBD1	CASTLTGGIYEQYF	TGTGCCAGCACTTTGACAGGGGGGATCTACGAGCAGTACTTC
TRBV7-2	TRBJ2-3	once	TRBD1	CASSSTGATDTQYF	TGTGCCAGCAGCTCTACAGGGGCCACAGATACGCAGTATTTT
TRBV24-1	TRBJ2-1	NA	NA	CATSDPGRGNEQFF	TGTGCCACCAGTGATCCAGGCAGGGGCAATGAGCAGTTCTTC
TRBV5-1	TRBJ1-6	once	TRBD1	CASTLGDRANSPLHF	TGCGCCAGCACCCTTGGGGACAGGGCTAATTCACCCCTCCACTTT
TRBV30	TRBJ1-5	NA	NA	CAWSARATAANQPQHF	TGTGCCTGGAGTGCCAGGGCGACGGCGGCCAATCAGCCCCAGCATTTT
TRBV3-1/TRBV3-2	TRBJ1-2	NA	NA	CASSQDKLLTF	TGTGCCAGCAGCCAAGATAAGCTGCTAACCTTC
TRBV7-2	TRBJ2-7	NA	NA	CASSSYYPPTEQYF	TGTGCCAGCAGCTCATACTACCCTCCTACCGAGCAGTACTTC
TRBV7-3	TRBJ2-6	NA	NA	CASSRGSGANVLTF	TGTGCCAGCAGCCGGGGATCTGGGGCCAACGTCCTGACTTTC
TRBV12-5	TRBJ2-1	NA	NA	CASGLGQGRNEQFF	TGTGCTAGTGGTTTGGGCCAGGGGCGAAATGAGCAGTTCTTC
TRBV12-5	TRBJ2-3	NA	TRBD1	CASGSGTATPDTQYF	TGTGCTAGTGGTTCCGGGACAGCCACCCCAGATACGCAGTATTTT
TRBV2	TRBJ1-2	NA	NA	CASNQNREAGYGYTF	TGTGCCAGCAACCAGAACCGGGAAGCAGGCTATGGCTACACCTTC
TRBV27	TRBJ1-2	NA	NA	CASSLGGAQGYGYTF	TGTGCCAGCAGTTTAGGAGGAGCCCAAGGCTATGGCTACACCTTC
TRBV5-4	TRBJ2-7	NA	TRBD2	CASSPRTSGTYEQYF	TGTGCCAGCAGCCCCAGGACTAGCGGTACCTACGAGCAGTACTTC
TRBV10-2	TRBJ1-5	NA	NA	CASSGTGLPQHF	TGCGCCAGCAGCGGTACAGGTCTGCCCCAGCATTTT
TRBV28	TRBJ2-3	NA	TRBD1	CASSPRDRSTDTQYF	TGTGCCAGCAGTCCCCGGGACAGAAGCACAGATACGCAGTATTTT
TRBV5-1	TRBJ2-7	NA	TRBD2	CASSLELAGLTEQYF	TGCGCCAGCAGCTTGGAGCTAGCGGGCCTCACCGAGCAGTACTTC
TRBV19	TRBJ2-1	NA	NA	CASSGGAGSYNEQFF	TGTGCCAGTAGCGGGGGAGCGGGCTCCTACAATGAGCAGTTCTTC
TRBV7-2	TRBJ2-5	NA	TRBD2	CASSLSSGRAVGETQYF	TGTGCCAGCAGCTTATCTAGCGGGAGGGCAGTGGGAGAGACCCAGTACTTC
TRBV21-1	TRBJ1-5	NA	NA	CASSKEVDRGFINQPQHF	TGTGCCAGCAGCAAAGAGGTCGACAGGGGGTTTATCAATCAGCCCCAGCATTTT
TRBV3-1/TRBV3-2	TRBJ1-2	NA	TRBD1	CASSQESGQGAIYGYTF	TGTGCCAGCAGCCAAGAATCGGGACAGGGGGCTATCTATGGCTACACCTTC